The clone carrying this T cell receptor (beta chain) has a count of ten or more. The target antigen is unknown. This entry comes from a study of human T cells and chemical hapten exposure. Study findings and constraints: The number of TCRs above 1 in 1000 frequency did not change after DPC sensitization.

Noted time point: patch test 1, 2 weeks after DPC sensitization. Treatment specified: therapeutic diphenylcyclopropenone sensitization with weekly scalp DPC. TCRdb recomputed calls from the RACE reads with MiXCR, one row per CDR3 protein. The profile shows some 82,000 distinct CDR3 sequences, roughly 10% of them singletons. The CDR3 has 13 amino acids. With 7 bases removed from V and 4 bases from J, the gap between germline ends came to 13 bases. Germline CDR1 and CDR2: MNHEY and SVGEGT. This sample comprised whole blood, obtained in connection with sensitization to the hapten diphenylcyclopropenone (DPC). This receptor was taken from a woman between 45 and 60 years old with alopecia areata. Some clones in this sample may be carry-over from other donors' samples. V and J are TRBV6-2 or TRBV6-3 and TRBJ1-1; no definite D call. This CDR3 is CASNRAGGTEAFF. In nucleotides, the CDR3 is TGTGCCAGCAACCGGGCAGGTGGCACTGAAGCTTTCTTT.